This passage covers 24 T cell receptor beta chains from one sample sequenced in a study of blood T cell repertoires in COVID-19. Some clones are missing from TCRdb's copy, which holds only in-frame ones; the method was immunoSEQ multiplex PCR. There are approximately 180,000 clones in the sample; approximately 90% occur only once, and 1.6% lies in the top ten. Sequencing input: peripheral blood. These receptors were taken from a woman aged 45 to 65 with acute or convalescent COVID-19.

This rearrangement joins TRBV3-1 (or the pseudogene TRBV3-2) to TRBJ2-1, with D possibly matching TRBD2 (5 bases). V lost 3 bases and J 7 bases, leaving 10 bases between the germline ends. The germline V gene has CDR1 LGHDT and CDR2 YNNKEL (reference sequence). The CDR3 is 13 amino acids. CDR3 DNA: TGTGCCAGCAGCCAGTCCGGGGTTAATGAGCAGTTCTTC. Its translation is CASSQSGVNEQFF.

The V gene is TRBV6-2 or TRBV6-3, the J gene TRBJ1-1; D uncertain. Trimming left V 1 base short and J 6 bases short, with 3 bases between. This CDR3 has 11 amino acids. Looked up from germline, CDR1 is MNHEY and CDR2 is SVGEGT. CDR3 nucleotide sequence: TGTGCCAGCAGTTACTTCGCTGAAGCTTTCTTT. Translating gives CASSYFAEAFF.

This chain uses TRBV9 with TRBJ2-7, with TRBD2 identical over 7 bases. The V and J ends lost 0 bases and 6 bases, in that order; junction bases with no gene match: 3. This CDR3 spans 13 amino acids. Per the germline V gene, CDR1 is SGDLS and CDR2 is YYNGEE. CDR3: CASSVAPGGEQYF. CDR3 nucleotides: TGTGCCAGCAGCGTAGCTCCGGGGGGCGAGCAGTACTTC.

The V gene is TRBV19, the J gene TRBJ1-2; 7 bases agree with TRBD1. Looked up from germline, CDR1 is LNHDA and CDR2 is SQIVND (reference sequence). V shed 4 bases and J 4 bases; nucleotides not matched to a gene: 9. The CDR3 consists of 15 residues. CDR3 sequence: CASSRGDSEFYGYTF. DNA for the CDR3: TGTGCCAGTAGTAGGGGGGACAGCGAATTCTATGGCTACACCTTC. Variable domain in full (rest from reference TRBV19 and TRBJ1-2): DGGITQSPKYLFRKEGQNVTLSCEQNLNHDAMYWYRQDPGQGLRLIYYSQIVNDFQKGDIAEGYSVSREKKESFPLTVTSAQKNPTAFYLCASSRGDSEFYGYTFGSGTRLTVV.

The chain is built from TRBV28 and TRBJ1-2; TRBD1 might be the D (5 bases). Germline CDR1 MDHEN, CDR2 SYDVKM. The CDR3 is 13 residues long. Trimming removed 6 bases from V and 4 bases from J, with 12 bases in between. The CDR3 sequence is CASSLGLGYGYTF. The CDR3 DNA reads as TGTGCCAGCAGCCTGGGACTCGGCTATGGCTACACCTTC.

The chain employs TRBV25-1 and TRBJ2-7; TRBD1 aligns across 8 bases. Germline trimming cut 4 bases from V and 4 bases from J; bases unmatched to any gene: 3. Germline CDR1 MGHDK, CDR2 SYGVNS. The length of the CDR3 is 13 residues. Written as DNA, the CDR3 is TGTGCCAGCAGTGGGACAGGGACTTACGAGCAGTACTTC. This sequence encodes CASSGTGTYEQYF.

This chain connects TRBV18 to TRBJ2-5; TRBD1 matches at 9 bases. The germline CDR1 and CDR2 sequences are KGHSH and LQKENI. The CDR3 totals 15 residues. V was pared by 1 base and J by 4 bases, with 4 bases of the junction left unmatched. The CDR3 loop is CASSPLDRGRETQYF. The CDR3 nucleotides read TGTGCCAGCTCACCACTGGACAGGGGTAGAGAGACCCAGTACTTC.

CDR3 DNA: TGCGCCAGCAGCTCCCCGGGACTAGCGGTATACGAGCAGTACTTC. This translates into CASSSPGLAVYEQYF. The chain couples TRBV5-1 to TRBJ2-7, with 11 bases fitting TRBD2. Trimming removed 3 bases from V and 4 bases from J; junction bases left unmatched: 6. The CDR3 runs 15 residues. Germline CDR1 reads SGHRS; CDR2 reads YFSETQ. Together with reference TRBV5-1 and TRBJ2-7, the CDR3 gives the full variable domain: KAGVTQTPRYLIKTRGQQVTLSCSPISGHRSVSWYQQTPGQGLQFLFEYFSETQRNKGNFPGRFSGRQFSNSRSEMNVSTLELGDSALYLCASSSPGLAVYEQYFGPGTRLTVT.

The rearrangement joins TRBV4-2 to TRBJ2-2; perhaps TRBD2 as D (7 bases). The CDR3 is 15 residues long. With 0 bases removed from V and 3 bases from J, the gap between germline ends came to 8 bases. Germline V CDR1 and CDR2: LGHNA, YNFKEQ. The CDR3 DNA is TGTGCCAGCAGCCAAGAGGGGGGGCACACCGGGGAGCTGTTTTTT. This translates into CASSQEGGHTGELFF.

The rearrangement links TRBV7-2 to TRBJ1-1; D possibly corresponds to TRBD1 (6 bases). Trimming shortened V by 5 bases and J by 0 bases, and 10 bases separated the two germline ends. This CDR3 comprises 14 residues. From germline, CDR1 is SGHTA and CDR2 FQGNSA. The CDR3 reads CASSRRQVNTEAFF. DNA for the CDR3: TGTGCCAGCAGCCGCAGACAGGTGAACACTGAAGCTTTCTTT.

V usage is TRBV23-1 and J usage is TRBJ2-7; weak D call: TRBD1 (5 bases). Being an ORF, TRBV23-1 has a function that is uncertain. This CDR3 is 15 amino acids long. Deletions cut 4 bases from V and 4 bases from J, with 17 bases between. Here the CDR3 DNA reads TGCGCCAGCAGTCCCACGAGTCACAGGCAATACGAGCAGTACTTC. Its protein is CASSPTSHRQYEQYF.

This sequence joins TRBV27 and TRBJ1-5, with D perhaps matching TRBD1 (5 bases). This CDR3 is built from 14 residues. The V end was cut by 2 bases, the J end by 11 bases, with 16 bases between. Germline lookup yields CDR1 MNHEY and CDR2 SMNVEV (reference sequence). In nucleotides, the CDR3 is TGTGCCAGCAGTTTAAAAGGCTCCCAAGGGGCCCAGCATTTT. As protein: CASSLKGSQGAQHF.

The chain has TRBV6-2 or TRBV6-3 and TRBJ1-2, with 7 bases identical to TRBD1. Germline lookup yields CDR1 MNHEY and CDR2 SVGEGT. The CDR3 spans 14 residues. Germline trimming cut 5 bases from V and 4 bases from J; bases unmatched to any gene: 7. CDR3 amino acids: CASSQRQGSYGYTF. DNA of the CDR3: TGTGCCAGCAGTCAAAGACAGGGATCCTATGGCTACACCTTC.

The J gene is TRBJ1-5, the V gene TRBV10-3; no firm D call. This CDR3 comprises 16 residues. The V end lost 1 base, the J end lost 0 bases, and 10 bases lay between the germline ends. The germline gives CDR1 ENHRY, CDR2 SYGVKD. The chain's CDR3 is CAISEWAKDSNQPQHF. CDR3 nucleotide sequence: TGTGCCATCAGTGAGTGGGCTAAAGATAGCAATCAGCCCCAGCATTTT.

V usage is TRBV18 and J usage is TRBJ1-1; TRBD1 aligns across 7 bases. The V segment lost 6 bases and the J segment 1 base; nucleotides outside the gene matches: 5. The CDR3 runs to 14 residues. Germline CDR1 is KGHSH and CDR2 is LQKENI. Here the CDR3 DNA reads TGTGCCAGCTCGTCCGGGACAGAGAACACTGAAGCTTTCTTT. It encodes CASSSGTENTEAFF.

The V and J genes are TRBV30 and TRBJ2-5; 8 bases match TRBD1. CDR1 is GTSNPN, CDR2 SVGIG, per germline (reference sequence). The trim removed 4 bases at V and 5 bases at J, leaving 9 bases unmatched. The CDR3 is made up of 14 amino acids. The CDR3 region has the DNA TGTGCCTGGAACCTGGGACAGGTGGGGGAGACCCAGTACTTC. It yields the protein CAWNLGQVGETQYF.

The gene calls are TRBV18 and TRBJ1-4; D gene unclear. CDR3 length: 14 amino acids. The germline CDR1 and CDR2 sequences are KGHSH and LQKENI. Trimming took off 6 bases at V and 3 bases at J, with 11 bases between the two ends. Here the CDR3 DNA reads TGTGCCAGCTCCCGGGGTCAGTCTAATGAAAAACTGTTTTTT. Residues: CASSRGQSNEKLFF.

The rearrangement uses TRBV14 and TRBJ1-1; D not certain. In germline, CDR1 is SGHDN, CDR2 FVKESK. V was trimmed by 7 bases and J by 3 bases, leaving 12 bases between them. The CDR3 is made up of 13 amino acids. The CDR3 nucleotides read TGTGCCAGCAACTGTAATTTGGACACTGAAGCTTTCTTT. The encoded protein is CASNCNLDTEAFF. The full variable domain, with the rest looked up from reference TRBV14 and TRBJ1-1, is EAGVTQFPSHSVIEKGQTVTLRCDPISGHDNLYWYRRVMGKEIKFLLHFVKESKQDESGMPNNRFLAERTGGTYSTLKVQPAELEDSGVYFCASNCNLDTEAFFGQGTRLTVV.

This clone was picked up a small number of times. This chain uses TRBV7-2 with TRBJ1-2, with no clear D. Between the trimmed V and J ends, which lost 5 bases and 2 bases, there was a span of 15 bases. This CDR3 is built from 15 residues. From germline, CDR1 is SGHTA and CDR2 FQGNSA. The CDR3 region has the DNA TGTGCCAGCAGCCCCGACGGGGTTTTAAACTATGGCTACACCTTC. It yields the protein CASSPDGVLNYGYTF. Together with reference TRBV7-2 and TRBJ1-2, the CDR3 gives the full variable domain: GAGVSQSPSNKVTEKGKDVELRCDPISGHTALYWYRQSLGQGLEFLIYFQGNSAPDKSGLPSDRFSAERTGGSVSTLTIQRTQQEDSAVYLCASSPDGVLNYGYTFGSGTRLTVV.

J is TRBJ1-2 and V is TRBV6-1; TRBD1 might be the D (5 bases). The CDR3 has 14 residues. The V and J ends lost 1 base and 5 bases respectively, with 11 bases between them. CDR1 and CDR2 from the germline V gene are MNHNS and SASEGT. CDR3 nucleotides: TGTGCCAGCAGTGAAGTAGACAGTTCATATGGCTACACCTTC. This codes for CASSEVDSSYGYTF.

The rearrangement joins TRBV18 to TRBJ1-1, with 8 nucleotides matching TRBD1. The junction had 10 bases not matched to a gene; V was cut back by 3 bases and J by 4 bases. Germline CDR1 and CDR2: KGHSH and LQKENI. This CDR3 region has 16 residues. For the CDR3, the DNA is TGTGCCAGCTCACCTCGAACAGGGGGATCGGGCACTGAAGCTTTCTTT. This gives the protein CASSPRTGGSGTEAFF.

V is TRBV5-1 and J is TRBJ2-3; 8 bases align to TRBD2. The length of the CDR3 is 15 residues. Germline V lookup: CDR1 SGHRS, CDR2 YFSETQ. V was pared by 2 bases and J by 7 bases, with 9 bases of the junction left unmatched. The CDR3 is CASSFGAGDFYTQYF. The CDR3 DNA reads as TGCGCCAGCAGCTTCGGAGCGGGGGATTTTTATACGCAGTATTTT.

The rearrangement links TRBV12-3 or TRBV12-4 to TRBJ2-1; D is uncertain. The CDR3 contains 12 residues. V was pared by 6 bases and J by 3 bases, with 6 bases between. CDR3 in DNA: TGTGCCAGCAGGTTTCTCTACAATGAGCAGTTCTTC. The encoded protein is CASRFLYNEQFF.

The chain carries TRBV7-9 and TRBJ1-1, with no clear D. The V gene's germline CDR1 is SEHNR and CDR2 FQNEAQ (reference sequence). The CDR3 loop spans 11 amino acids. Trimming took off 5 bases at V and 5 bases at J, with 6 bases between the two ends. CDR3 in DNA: TGTGCCAGCAGCCCCCAGACTGAAGCTTTCTTT. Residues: CASSPQTEAFF.